The rows below give T cell receptor beta chains drawn from one sample of a study of blood T cell repertoires in COVID-19. TCRdb keeps only in-frame clones here, not all; method: immunoSEQ multiplex PCR. The sample lists over 250,000 clones; under 90% were seen once. Sequences were obtained from peripheral blood. These receptor sequences come from a man aged 45-60 years with acute or convalescent COVID-19. Both conserved end residues are part of each CDR3. A D gene is named only where the DNA matches it firmly. For some rows the clone size is stated as once, few or many, or as a class when expanded; others skip it.

NA,TRBJ1-1,16,TRBD1,TRBV3-1/TRBV3-2,TGTGCCAGCAGCCTCTCGGACAGGGGATACAACACTGAAGCTTTCTTT,CASSLSDRGYNTEAFF
NA,TRBJ2-7,13,NA,TRBV7-8,TGTGCCAGCAGCCCCGGGGAACCCTACGAGCAGTACTTC,CASSPGEPYEQYF
NA,TRBJ1-1,15,NA,TRBV6-2/TRBV6-3,TGTGCCAGCAGTTACTCGAGGACATCGAACACTGAAGCTTTCTTT,CASSYSRTSNTEAFF
NA,TRBJ2-5,14,NA,TRBV5-4,TGTGCCAGCAGCTTGGGTCGGAGCCAAGAGACCCAGTACTTC,CASSLGRSQETQYF
NA,TRBJ1-3,17,TRBD1,TRBV5-8,TGTGCCAGCAGCGTCCTGACAGGGTCCAGACGTGGAAACACCATATATTTT,CASSVLTGSRRGNTIYF
NA,TRBJ1-1,11,NA,TRBV30,TGTGCCTGCTACTACAGGGTCGAAGCTTTCTTT,CACYYRVEAFF
NA,TRBJ2-5,16,TRBD2,TRBV3-1/TRBV3-2,TGTGCCAGCAGCCACCCTCCCGGACTAGGCGAAGAGACCCAGTACTTC,CASSHPPGLGEETQYF
few,TRBJ1-4,14,NA,TRBV30,TGTGCCTGGACCCCAGATGGACAGTGGGAAAAACTGTTTTTT,CAWTPDGQWEKLFF
NA,TRBJ2-2,14,NA,TRBV30,TGTGCCTGGGGAGAGGGGCGGAACACCGGGGAGCTGTTTTTT,CAWGEGRNTGELFF
NA,TRBJ2-7,13,TRBD2,TRBV6-5,TGTGCCAGCAGTTCTAGCGGGGTCTACGAGCAGTACTTC,CASSSSGVYEQYF
NA,TRBJ1-3,15,TRBD1,TRBV19,TGTGCCAGTAGCGGGGACAGGAACTCTGGAAACACCATATATTTT,CASSGDRNSGNTIYF
NA,TRBJ1-5,13,NA,TRBV30,TGTGCCTGGAGTGGAGGGGGAAATCAGCCCCAGCATTTT,CAWSGGGNQPQHF
NA,TRBJ2-7,15,TRBD2,TRBV10-3,TGTGCCACCGGGGCCGCTAGCGGGGGTTTTTACGAGCAGTACTTC,CATGAASGGFYEQYF
NA,TRBJ2-7,13,TRBD1,TRBV5-6,TGTGCCAGCAGCTTGCCAGGGGGATACGAGCAGTACTTC,CASSLPGGYEQYF
NA,TRBJ2-2,12,NA,TRBV7-2,TGTGCCAGCAGCTGGGAGGTCGGGGAGCTGTTTTTT,CASSWEVGELFF
NA,TRBJ2-1,14,TRBD1,TRBV5-1,TGCGCCAGCAGCCCCGGGACAGGGTACAATGAGCAGTTCTTC,CASSPGTGYNEQFF
NA,TRBJ2-5,16,TRBD2,TRBV19,TGTGCCAGTAGTATCCCCAGCGGGGGTTCCCAAGAGACCCAGTACTTC,CASSIPSGGSQETQYF
NA,TRBJ1-6,17,NA,TRBV3-1/TRBV3-2,TGTGCCAGCAGCCAAGACTCAACCAGCTCCTATAATTCACCCCTCCACTTT,CASSQDSTSSYNSPLHF
NA,TRBJ2-1,14,NA,TRBV5-3,TGTGCCAGAAGCTTGATAGAGAAAAGCAATGAGCAGTTCTTC,CARSLIEKSNEQFF
NA,TRBJ1-5,13,NA,TRBV19,TGTGCCAGTAGTGGGTCAGGGTGGCAGCCCCAGCATTTT,CASSGSGWQPQHF
NA,TRBJ2-7,14,TRBD1,TRBV6-5,TGTGCCAGCAGGAGACAGGGGCACTCCTACGAGCAGTACTTC,CASRRQGHSYEQYF
NA,TRBJ2-2,15,TRBD1,TRBV19,TGTGCCAGTAAGGGGACAGGGCAAAGGGCCGGGGAGCTGTTTTTT,CASKGTGQRAGELFF
NA,TRBJ1-1,16,TRBD1,TRBV12-5,TGTGCTAGTGGTTTGACACATTCAGGGGGCCCCACTGAAGCTTTCTTT,CASGLTHSGGPTEAFF
NA,TRBJ1-4,13,NA,TRBV3-1/TRBV3-2,TGTGCCAGCAGCCAGCCAGGGGTGGAAAAACTGTTTTTT,CASSQPGVEKLFF
NA,TRBJ1-1,14,TRBD1,TRBV30,TGTGCCTGGAGGGGACAGGGGGCCGGCACTGAAGCTTTCTTT,CAWRGQGAGTEAFF
NA,TRBJ2-7,14,NA,TRBV5-1,TGCGCCAGCAGCTTTCAGGGGAGGGACTACGAGCAGTACTTC,CASSFQGRDYEQYF
NA,TRBJ1-6,17,NA,TRBV5-5,TGTGCCAGCAGCTTGGGACTTGTAAGCTCCTATAATTCACCCCTCCACTTT,CASSLGLVSSYNSPLHF
NA,TRBJ1-1,11,NA,TRBV30,TGTGCCTGGAAGAGGGATACTGAAGCTTTCTTT,CAWKRDTEAFF
NA,TRBJ1-2,14,NA,TRBV6-5,TGTGCCAGCAGTTACGAGGGAGGGAAAGATGGCTACACCTTC,CASSYEGGKDGYTF
once,TRBJ2-3,19,TRBD2,TRBV18,TGTGCCAGCGCCACCATAGATACTAATAGCGGGGGGATTGAAGATACGCAGTATTTT,CASATIDTNSGGIEDTQYF
NA,TRBJ1-2,13,NA,TRBV12-3/TRBV12-4,TGTGCCAGCAGCCCGCGGTTTCGAGATGGCTACACCTTC,CASSPRFRDGYTF
once,TRBJ2-7,14,NA,TRBV28,TGTGCCAGCACCCCACCAGGCGGGGTATCCGAGCAGTACTTC,CASTPPGGVSEQYF
NA,TRBJ1-2,15,NA,TRBV5-1,TGCGCCAGCAGCTCAGGTCTGGGAGCTAACTATGGCTACACCTTC,CASSSGLGANYGYTF
NA,TRBJ1-2,15,NA,TRBV7-9,TGTGCCAGCAGCCGAGCGGTGGGAATGCAGGATGGCTACACCTTC,CASSRAVGMQDGYTF
NA,TRBJ2-1,16,TRBD1,TRBV27,TGTGCCAGCAGTTTCCTCCCGGGACAGGGTCCAAATGAGCAGTTCTTC,CASSFLPGQGPNEQFF
NA,TRBJ1-2,12,TRBD1,TRBV12-3/TRBV12-4,TGTGCCAGCAGCCGGACAGGGGACGGCTACACCTTC,CASSRTGDGYTF
NA,TRBJ2-1,15,NA,TRBV5-5,TGTGCCAGCAGCTTGAACTCAGAGGGCTACAATGAGCAGTTCTTC,CASSLNSEGYNEQFF
NA,TRBJ2-2,14,NA,TRBV5-1,TGCGCCAGCAGCCAACGATCAGGGGTCGGGGAGCTGTTTTTT,CASSQRSGVGELFF
NA,TRBJ1-2,13,NA,TRBV19,TGTGCCAGTAGTCGATCAGGGGAGAGTGGCTACACCTTC,CASSRSGESGYTF
NA,TRBJ2-1,16,TRBD2,TRBV7-2,TGTGCCAGCAGCCCCTTAGCGGGGGGGCTACTCAATGAGCAGTTCTTC,CASSPLAGGLLNEQFF
NA,TRBJ2-7,15,TRBD1,TRBV6-5,TGTGCCAGCAGCTCTGGACAGGGAACACCCTACGAGCAGTACTTC,CASSSGQGTPYEQYF
once,TRBJ2-3,13,NA,TRBV11-3,TGTGCCAGCAGCGGCCGGGACACAGATACGCAGTATTTT,CASSGRDTDTQYF